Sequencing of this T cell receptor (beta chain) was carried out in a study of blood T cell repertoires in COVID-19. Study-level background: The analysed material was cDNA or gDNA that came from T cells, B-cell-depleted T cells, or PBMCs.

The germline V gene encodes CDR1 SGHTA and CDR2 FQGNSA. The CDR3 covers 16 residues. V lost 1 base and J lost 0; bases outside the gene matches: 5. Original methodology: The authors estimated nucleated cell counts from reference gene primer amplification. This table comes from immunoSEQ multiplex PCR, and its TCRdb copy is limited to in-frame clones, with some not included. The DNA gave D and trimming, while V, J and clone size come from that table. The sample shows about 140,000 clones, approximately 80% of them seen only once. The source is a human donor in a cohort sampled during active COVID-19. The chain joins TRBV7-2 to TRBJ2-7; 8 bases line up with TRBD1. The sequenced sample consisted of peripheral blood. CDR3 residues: CASSLDETGDSYEQYF. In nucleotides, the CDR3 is TGTGCCAGCAGCTTAGACGAGACAGGGGACTCCTACGAGCAGTACTTC.